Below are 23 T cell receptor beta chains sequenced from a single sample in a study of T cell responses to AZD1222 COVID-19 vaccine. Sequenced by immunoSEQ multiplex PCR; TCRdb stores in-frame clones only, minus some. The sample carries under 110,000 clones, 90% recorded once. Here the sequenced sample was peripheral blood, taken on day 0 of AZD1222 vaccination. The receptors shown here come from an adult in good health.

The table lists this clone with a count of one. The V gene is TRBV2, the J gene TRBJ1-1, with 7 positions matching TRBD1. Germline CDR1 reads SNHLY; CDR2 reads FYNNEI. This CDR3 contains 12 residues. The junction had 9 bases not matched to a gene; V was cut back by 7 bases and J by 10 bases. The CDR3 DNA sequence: TGTGCCAGCAAAAGCGGACAGGTCGGAGCTTTCTTT. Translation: CASKSGQVGAFF.

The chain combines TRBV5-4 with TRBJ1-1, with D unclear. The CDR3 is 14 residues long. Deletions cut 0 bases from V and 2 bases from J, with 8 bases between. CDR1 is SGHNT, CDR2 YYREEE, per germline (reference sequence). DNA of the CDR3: TGTGCCAGCAGCTTGGCCGGGGATAACACTGAAGCTTTCTTT. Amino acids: CASSLAGDNTEAFF.

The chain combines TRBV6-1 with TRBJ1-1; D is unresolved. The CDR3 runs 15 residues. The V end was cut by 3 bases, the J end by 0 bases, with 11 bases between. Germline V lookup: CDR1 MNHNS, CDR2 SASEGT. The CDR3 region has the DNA TGTGCCAGCAGTGATGTCGGACTTTTGAACACTGAAGCTTTCTTT. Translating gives CASSDVGLLNTEAFF.

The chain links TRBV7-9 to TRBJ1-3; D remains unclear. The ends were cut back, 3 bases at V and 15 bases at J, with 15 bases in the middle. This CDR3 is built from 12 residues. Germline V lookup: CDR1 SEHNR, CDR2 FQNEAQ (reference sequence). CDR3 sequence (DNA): TGTGCCAGCAGCTTTGGTGGCATGGCGAAATATTTT. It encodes CASSFGGMAKYF.

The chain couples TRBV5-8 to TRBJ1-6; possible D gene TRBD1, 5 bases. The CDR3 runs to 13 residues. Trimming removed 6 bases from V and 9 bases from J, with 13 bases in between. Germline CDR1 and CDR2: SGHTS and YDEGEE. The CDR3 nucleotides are TGTGCCAGCACCTCCTGGGGCTCTTCACCCCTCCACTTT. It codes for CASTSWGSSPLHF.

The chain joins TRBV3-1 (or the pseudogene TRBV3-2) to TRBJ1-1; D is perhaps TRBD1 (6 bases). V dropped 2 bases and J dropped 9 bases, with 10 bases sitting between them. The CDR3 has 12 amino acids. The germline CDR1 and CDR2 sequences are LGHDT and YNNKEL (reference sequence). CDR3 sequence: CASSQRQVKAFF. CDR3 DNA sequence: TGTGCCAGCAGCCAACGACAGGTCAAAGCTTTCTTT.

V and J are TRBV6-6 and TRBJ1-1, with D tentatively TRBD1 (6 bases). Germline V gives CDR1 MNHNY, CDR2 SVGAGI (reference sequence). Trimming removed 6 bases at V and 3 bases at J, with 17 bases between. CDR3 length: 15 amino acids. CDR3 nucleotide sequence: TGTGCCAGCAGCCTTGTGGGGGGGCGAGACACTGAAGCTTTCTTT. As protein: CASSLVGGRDTEAFF.

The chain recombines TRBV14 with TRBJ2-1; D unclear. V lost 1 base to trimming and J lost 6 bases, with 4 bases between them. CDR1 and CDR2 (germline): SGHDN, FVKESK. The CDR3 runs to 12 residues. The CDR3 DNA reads TGTGCCAGCAGCCAAGCTCTCAATGAGCAGTTCTTC. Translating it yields CASSQALNEQFF.

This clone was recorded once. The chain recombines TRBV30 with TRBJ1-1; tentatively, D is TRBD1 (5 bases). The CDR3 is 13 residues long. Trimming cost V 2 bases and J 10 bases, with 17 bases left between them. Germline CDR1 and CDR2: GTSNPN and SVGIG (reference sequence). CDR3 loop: CAWSLRGDGGAFF. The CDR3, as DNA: TGTGCCTGGAGTTTGAGAGGGGACGGCGGAGCTTTCTTT. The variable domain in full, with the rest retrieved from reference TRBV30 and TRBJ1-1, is SQTIHQWPATLVQPVGSPLSLECTVEGTSNPNLYWYRQAAGRGLQLLFYSVGIGQISSEVPQNLSASRPQDRQFILSSKKLLLSDSGFYLCAWSLRGDGGAFFGQGTRLTVV.

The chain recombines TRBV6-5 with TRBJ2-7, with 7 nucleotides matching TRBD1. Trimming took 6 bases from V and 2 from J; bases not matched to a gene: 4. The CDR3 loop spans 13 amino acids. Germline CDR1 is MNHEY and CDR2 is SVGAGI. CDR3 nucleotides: TGTGCCAGCAGGACAGGGAGTCCCTACGAGCAGTACTTC. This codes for CASRTGSPYEQYF.

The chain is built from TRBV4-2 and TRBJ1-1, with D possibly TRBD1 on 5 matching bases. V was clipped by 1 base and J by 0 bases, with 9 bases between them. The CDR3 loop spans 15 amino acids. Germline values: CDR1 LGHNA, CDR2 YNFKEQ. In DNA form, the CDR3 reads TGTGCCAGCAGCCAAGTGGGACTGGTGAACACTGAAGCTTTCTTT. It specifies CASSQVGLVNTEAFF.

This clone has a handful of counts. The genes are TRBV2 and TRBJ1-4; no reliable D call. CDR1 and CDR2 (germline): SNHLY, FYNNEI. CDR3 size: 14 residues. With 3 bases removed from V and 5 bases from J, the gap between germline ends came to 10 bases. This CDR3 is CASSDQYRNEKLFF. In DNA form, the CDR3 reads TGTGCCAGCAGTGATCAGTACCGAAATGAAAAACTGTTTTTT.

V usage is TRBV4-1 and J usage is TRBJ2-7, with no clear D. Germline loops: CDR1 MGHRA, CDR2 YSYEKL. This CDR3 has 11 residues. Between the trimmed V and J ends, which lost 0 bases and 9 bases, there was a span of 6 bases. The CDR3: CASSQDSVQYF. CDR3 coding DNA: TGCGCCAGCAGCCAAGATTCGGTGCAGTACTTC.

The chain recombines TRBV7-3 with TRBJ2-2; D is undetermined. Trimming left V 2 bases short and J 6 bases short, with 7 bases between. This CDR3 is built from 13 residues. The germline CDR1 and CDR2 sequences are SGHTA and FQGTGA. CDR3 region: CASSLDMAGELFF. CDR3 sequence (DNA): TGTGCCAGCAGCTTAGATATGGCCGGGGAGCTGTTTTTT.

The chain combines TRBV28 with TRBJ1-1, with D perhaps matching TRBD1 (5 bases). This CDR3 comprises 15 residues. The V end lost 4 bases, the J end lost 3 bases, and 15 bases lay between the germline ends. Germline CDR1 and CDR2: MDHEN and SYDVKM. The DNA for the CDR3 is TGTGCCAGCAGTTCGTACAGGTCGGGGGACACTGAAGCTTTCTTT. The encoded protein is CASSSYRSGDTEAFF.

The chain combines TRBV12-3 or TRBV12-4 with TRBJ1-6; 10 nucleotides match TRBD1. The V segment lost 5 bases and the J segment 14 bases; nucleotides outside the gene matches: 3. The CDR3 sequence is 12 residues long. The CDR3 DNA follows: TGTGCCAGCAGTGGACAGGGGGACACCCTCCACTTT. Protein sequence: CASSGQGDTLHF.

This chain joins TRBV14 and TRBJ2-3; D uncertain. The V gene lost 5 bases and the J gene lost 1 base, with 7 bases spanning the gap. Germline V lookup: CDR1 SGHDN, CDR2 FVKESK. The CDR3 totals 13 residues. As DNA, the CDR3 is TGTGCCAGCAGCTCTCGGCGCACAGATACGCAGTATTTT. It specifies CASSSRRTDTQYF.

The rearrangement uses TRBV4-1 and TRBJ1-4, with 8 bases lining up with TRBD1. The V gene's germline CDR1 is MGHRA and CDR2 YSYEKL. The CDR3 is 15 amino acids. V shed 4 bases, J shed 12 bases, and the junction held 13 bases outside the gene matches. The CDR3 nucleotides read TGCGCCAGCAGCCCCCCGGGACAGGCCTTTCGGGAACTGTTTTTT. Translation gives CASSPPGQAFRELFF.

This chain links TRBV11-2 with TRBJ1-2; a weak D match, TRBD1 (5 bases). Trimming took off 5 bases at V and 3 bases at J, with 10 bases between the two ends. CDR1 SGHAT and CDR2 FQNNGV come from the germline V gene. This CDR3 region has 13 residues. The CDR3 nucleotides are TGTGCCAGCAGCCCCGGGACCCACTATGGCTACACCTTC. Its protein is CASSPGTHYGYTF. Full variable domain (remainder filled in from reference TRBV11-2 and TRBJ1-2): EAGVAQSPRYKIIEKRQSVAFWCNPISGHATLYWYQQILGQGPKLLIQFQNNGVVDDSQLPKDRFSAERLKGVDSTLKIQPAKLEDSAVYLCASSPGTHYGYTFGSGTRLTVV.

This chain's CDR3 is CASSLSRQGPNTGELFF. The CDR3 nucleotides are TGTGCCAGCAGTTTATCCCGACAGGGCCCGAACACCGGGGAGCTGTTTTTT. J is TRBJ2-2 and V is TRBV27, with 7 nucleotides matching TRBD1. Trimming took 0 bases from V and 0 from J; bases not matched to a gene: 4. The CDR3 sequence is 17 residues long. Germline lookup yields CDR1 MNHEY and CDR2 SMNVEV (reference sequence).

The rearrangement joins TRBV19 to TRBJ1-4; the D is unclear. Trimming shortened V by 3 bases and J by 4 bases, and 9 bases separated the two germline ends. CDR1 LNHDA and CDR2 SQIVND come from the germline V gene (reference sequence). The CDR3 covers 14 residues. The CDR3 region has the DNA TGTGCCAGTAGTATCTCCCAGAATAATGAAAAACTGTTTTTT. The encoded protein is CASSISQNNEKLFF.

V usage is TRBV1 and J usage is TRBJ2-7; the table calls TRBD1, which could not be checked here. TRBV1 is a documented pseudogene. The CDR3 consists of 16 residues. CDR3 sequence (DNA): TGCACCAGCAGCCGACATCGAGCTACGTCCGCGTACGAGCAGTACTTC. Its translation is CTSSRHRATSAYEQYF.

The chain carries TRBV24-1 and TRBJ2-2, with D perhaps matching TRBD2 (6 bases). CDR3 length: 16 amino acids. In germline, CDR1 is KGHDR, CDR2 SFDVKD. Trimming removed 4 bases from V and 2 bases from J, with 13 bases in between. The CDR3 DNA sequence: TGTGCCACCAGTGACCCACGGGACTTCAACACCGGGGAGCTGTTTTTT. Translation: CATSDPRDFNTGELFF.